The 20 T cell receptor beta chains below all came from one sample that was sequenced in a study of spatial heterogeneity in lung cancer. Time point meaning: sample taken at primary tumor resection. TCRdb re-analysed the 5' RACE reads in MiXCR, keeping a single row per CDR3 protein. The table has around 63,000 distinct CDR3 sequences, 6.3% seen once. This sample comprised PBMCs, obtained at surgery. The receptors derive from a female donor with early-stage non-small cell lung cancer.

This clonotype has ten or more counts. The DNA for the CDR3 is TGCAGCGCGGACGGGCCCCAAGGGGGCAATGAGCAGTTCTTC. It translates to CSADGPQGGNEQFF. The gene calls are TRBV29-1 and TRBJ2-1, with D possibly matching TRBD1 (6 bases). The V end was cut by 7 bases, the J end by 6 bases, with 19 bases between. The V gene's germline CDR1 is SQVTM and CDR2 ANQGSEA. This CDR3 region has 14 residues.

This clonotype was seen many times. J is TRBJ2-3 and V is TRBV7-8, with 8 bases fitting TRBD1. CDR1 SGHVS and CDR2 FQNEAQ come from the germline V gene. The CDR3 loop spans 15 amino acids. The ends lost 5 bases at V and 3 bases at J; junction bases unmatched: 7. The CDR3 bases are TGTGCCAGCAGCCCGGACAGGGCTCGGACAGATACGCAGTATTTT. Translated: CASSPDRARTDTQYF.

This chain connects TRBV10-3 to TRBJ2-1, with D perhaps being TRBD1 or TRBD2 (9 bases each). V lost 3 bases, J lost 0 bases, and 30 bases lay in between. CDR1 ENHRY and CDR2 SYGVKD come from the germline V gene. CDR3 length equals 22 residues. The CDR3 is CAISEDPGQGLAGVISYNEQFF. The DNA for the CDR3 is TGTGCCATCAGTGAAGACCCGGGACAGGGTTTAGCGGGAGTTATCTCCTACAATGAGCAGTTCTTC.

This clonotype was detected a few times. This chain uses TRBV24-1 with TRBJ2-4; maybe TRBD1 (6 bases). The V gene's germline CDR1 is KGHDR and CDR2 SFDVKD. V was trimmed by 4 bases and J by 2 bases, leaving 14 bases between them. The CDR3 is 16 residues long. The CDR3 is CATSEGTSASKNIQYF. CDR3 nucleotide sequence: TGTGCCACCAGTGAAGGGACATCGGCATCCAAAAACATTCAGTACTTC.

This clonotype was recorded at least ten times. V gene TRBV21-1 combines with J gene TRBJ2-2; TRBD2 was called by the table and not checked on the DNA. TRBV21-1 is annotated as a pseudogene. The CDR3 is 18 amino acids. The CDR3 loop is CASSKCRRGAPNTGELFF. The CDR3 DNA sequence: TGTGCCAGCAGCAAATGCCGGAGGGGGGCTCCGAACACCGGGGAGCTGTTTTTT.

This clonotype was counted ten times or more. The CDR3 DNA reads as TGCAGTGCTAGTGAGGCGCTGTCCCAGCAGTACAATGAGCAGTTCTTC. Translating it yields CSASEALSQQYNEQFF. The rearrangement joins TRBV20-1 to TRBJ2-1; D ambiguous. The germline V and J ends were trimmed by 3 bases and 4 bases, with 19 bases remaining between them. There are 16 residues in the CDR3. Germline CDR1 reads DFQATT; CDR2 reads SNEGSKA (reference sequence).

This chain links TRBV10-3 with TRBJ2-1, with TRBD2 matching 14 bases. The CDR3 extends over 15 amino acids. Germline-derived CDR1 and CDR2 are ENHRY and SYGVKD. V gave up 6 bases and J gave up 9 bases; unmatched junction bases: 7. CDR3 sequence: CAISPGLAGAPEQFF. The CDR3 coding sequence is TGTGCCATCAGCCCGGGACTAGCGGGAGCACCTGAGCAGTTCTTC.

The chain carries TRBV7-9 and TRBJ1-3, with D unresolved. The V and J ends lost 5 bases and 8 bases respectively, with 13 bases between them. Per germline, CDR1 SEHNR and CDR2 FQNEAQ (reference sequence). The CDR3 extends over 13 amino acids. CDR3 in amino acids: CASSPPTPDTIYF. CDR3 in DNA: TGTGCCAGCAGCCCTCCTACGCCGGACACCATATATTTT.

The table lists this clonotype with a few counts. The V and J genes are TRBV20-1 and TRBJ2-1; 9 bases agree with TRBD2. Germline lookup yields CDR1 DFQATT and CDR2 SNEGSKA (reference sequence). This CDR3 has 18 amino acids. With V trimmed by 1 base and J by 0 bases, 10 bases remained unmatched. CDR3 coding DNA: TGCAGTGCTAGAGTAGCTAGCGGGGTCCTGCTCTCCTACAATGAGCAGTTCTTC. Protein product: CSARVASGVLLSYNEQFF.

This clonotype came up a few times. The genes are TRBV7-9 and TRBJ1-2; D is possibly TRBD1 (6 bases). Trimming removed 3 bases at V and 4 bases at J, with 9 bases between. The CDR3 totals 13 residues. Germline CDR1 is SEHNR and CDR2 is FQNEAQ (reference sequence). CDR3 sequence reads: CASSFDRFYGYTF. In DNA form, the CDR3 reads TGTGCCAGCAGCTTTGACAGGTTCTATGGCTACACCTTC.

This clonotype was counted at least ten times. The chain combines TRBV28 with TRBJ1-2; the D gene is possibly TRBD1 (6 bases). The V end lost 7 bases, the J end lost 8 bases, and 23 bases lay between the germline ends. The CDR3 extends over 15 amino acids. CDR1 is MDHEN and CDR2 is SYDVKM in the germline V gene. This CDR3 reads CASTVGGQGGEGYTF. DNA for the CDR3: TGTGCCAGCACTGTAGGGGGGCAGGGCGGTGAGGGCTACACCTTC.

This clonotype was picked up many times. The V call is TRBV12-3 or TRBV12-4, the J call TRBJ1-2; D is possibly TRBD1 (6 bases). The V end was cut by 7 bases, the J end by 4 bases, with 13 bases between. The CDR3 length is 13 residues. For the CDR3, the DNA is TGTGCCAGCACCCTCAGGGGTTCCTATGGCTACACCTTC. It yields the protein CASTLRGSYGYTF.

This clonotype has ten or more counts. The chain joins TRBV28 to TRBJ2-1; D is possibly TRBD2 (6 bases). V was cut by 2 bases and J by 3 bases, with 8 bases left in between. This CDR3 contains 14 residues. Looked up from germline, CDR1 is MDHEN and CDR2 is SYDVKM. As DNA, the CDR3 is TGTGCCAGCAGTTTACGGCGGGACTACAATGAGCAGTTCTTC. This gives the protein CASSLRRDYNEQFF.

This clonotype is deemed medium-sized (0.01 to 0.1%). The chain employs TRBV7-6 and TRBJ2-5; D is uncertain. Germline V CDR1 and CDR2: SGHVS, FNYEAQ. The CDR3 extends over 11 amino acids. The ends were cut back, 1 base at V and 5 bases at J, with 2 bases in the middle. In DNA form, the CDR3 reads TGTGCCAGCAGCTTAGATGAGACCCAGTACTTC. Translated, it gives CASSLDETQYF. Supplemented by reference TRBV7-6 and TRBJ2-5, the full variable domain reads GAGVSQSPRYKVTKRGQDVALRCDPISGHVSLYWYRQALGQGPEFLTYFNYEAQQDKSGLPNDRFSAERPEGSISTLTIQRTEQRDSAMYRCASSLDETQYFGPGTRLLVL.

This clonotype was seen a few times. This may be a read error: a much more frequent sequence differs by one nucleotide. This chain connects TRBV3-1 to TRBJ2-5, with 9 nucleotides matching TRBD2. CDR1 and CDR2 (germline): LGHDT, YNNKEL (reference sequence). J gave up 7 bases and V 7 bases, and 10 bases lay outside the gene matches. The CDR3 consists of 14 residues. Here the CDR3 reads CASIASGVKGTQYF. The DNA of the CDR3 is TGTGCCAGCATCGCTAGCGGGGTGAAAGGGACCCAGTACTTC.

This clonotype was counted at least ten times. V usage is TRBV18 and J usage is TRBJ2-3; D not certain. The germline gives CDR1 KGHSH, CDR2 LQKENI. The length of the CDR3 is 14 residues. The ends were cut back, 1 base at V and 0 bases at J, with 5 bases in the middle. The CDR3 sequence is CASSPRQSTDTQYF. DNA for the CDR3: TGTGCCAGCTCACCACGGCAGAGCACAGATACGCAGTATTTT.

The gene calls are TRBV7-9 and TRBJ1-2; D might be TRBD1 (6 bases). The V end lost 5 bases, the J end lost 7 bases, and 14 bases lay between the germline ends. Germline CDR1 and CDR2: SEHNR and FQNEAQ (reference sequence). The CDR3 covers 13 residues. The CDR3 nucleotides are TGTGCCAGCAGCCAAGCAGGGGCTAGTGGCTACACCTTC. This sequence encodes CASSQAGASGYTF.

This clonotype has a count of ten or more. The chain has TRBV29-1 and TRBJ2-3, with a tentative D call TRBD2 (6 bases). Germline-derived CDR1 and CDR2 are SQVTM and ANQGSEA. The CDR3 has 15 amino acids. The V end lost 4 bases, the J end lost 4 bases, and 18 bases lay between the germline ends. CDR3 coding DNA: TGCAGCGTTGGGCCGACTAGAATTGGGGCAGATACGCAGTATTTT. It is translated as CSVGPTRIGADTQYF.

This chain connects TRBV30 to TRBJ1-3; maybe TRBD1 (5 bases). The ends were cut back, 1 base at V and 14 bases at J, with 9 bases in the middle. Germline loops: CDR1 GTSNPN, CDR2 SVGIG (reference sequence). This CDR3 has 10 residues. In DNA form, the CDR3 reads TGTGCCTGGAGTGGCCGGGACCTATATTTT. This gives the protein CAWSGRDLYF.

This clonotype has a handful of counts. This CDR3 is CASTTGGYSGANVLTF. CDR3 nucleotides: TGTGCCAGTACCACAGGGGGTTACTCTGGGGCCAACGTCCTGACTTTC. The chain has TRBV19 and TRBJ2-6, with 8 positions matching TRBD1. This CDR3 is built from 16 residues. CDR1 and CDR2 (germline): LNHDA, SQIVND (reference sequence). V shed 7 bases and J 0 bases; nucleotides not matched to a gene: 5.